Shown below are 17 T cell receptor beta chains from a single sample sequenced in a study of blood T cell repertoires in COVID-19. The table came from immunoSEQ multiplex PCR; TCRdb's copy has only in-frame clones and leaves some out. The sample yields about 220,000 clones, about 80% seen once. The sequencing sample was made of PBMCs or T cells enriched from blood (not recorded which). The source of these receptors is a woman aged 40 to 50 with acute COVID-19.

The J gene is TRBJ2-7, the V gene TRBV4-1, with D possibly TRBD1 on 5 matching bases. The CDR3 consists of 16 residues. CDR1 and CDR2 (germline): MGHRA, YSYEKL. The V gene lost 3 bases and the J gene lost 3 bases, with 18 bases spanning the gap. Here the CDR3 DNA reads TGCGCCAGCAGCCAGAGCCCAGGGTATAACAGCTACGAGCAGTACTTC. It codes for CASSQSPGYNSYEQYF.

The chain couples TRBV7-9 to TRBJ1-2; weak D call: TRBD1 (6 bases). V lost 3 bases and J lost 5, with 16 bases in between. CDR1 SEHNR and CDR2 FQNEAQ come from the germline V gene (reference sequence). The CDR3 spans 15 residues. In nucleotides, the CDR3 is TGTGCCAGCAGCTTTACAGGGCGAACGGGGTATGGCTACACCTTC. Translated: CASSFTGRTGYGYTF.

The gene calls are TRBV4-1 and TRBJ2-7, with 11 bases that match TRBD1. The junction had 6 bases not matched to a gene; V was cut back by 4 bases and J by 4 bases. Germline loops: CDR1 MGHRA, CDR2 YSYEKL. CDR3 size: 15 residues. CDR3 bases: TGCGCCAGCAGCCGAACGGGGACAGGGGGTTACGAGCAGTACTTC. Translated: CASSRTGTGGYEQYF.

V gene TRBV2 combines with J gene TRBJ1-2; 7 bases fit TRBD1. J gave up 8 bases and V 3 bases, and 9 bases lay outside the gene matches. From germline, CDR1 is SNHLY and CDR2 FYNNEI. The CDR3 is 14 residues long. This CDR3 reads CASSEGQLFRGYTF. The CDR3, as DNA: TGTGCCAGCAGTGAGGGACAGCTATTTAGGGGCTACACCTTC.

The chain joins TRBV30 to TRBJ2-7, with 12 nucleotides matching TRBD1. This CDR3 has 17 residues. Losses at the gene ends were 8 bases for V and 1 base for J; bases not matched to a gene: 15. Germline V CDR1 and CDR2: GTSNPN, SVGIG (reference sequence). The CDR3 DNA sequence: TGTGCCGGAAACCGGGACAGGGGGCTATCGCGGTCCTACGAGCAGTACTTC. Its protein is CAGNRDRGLSRSYEQYF. Complete variable domain (other parts from reference TRBV30 and TRBJ2-7): SQTIHQWPATLVQPVGSPLSLECTVEGTSNPNLYWYRQAAGRGLQLLFYSVGIGQISSEVPQNLSASRPQDRQFILSSKKLLLSDSGFYLCAGNRDRGLSRSYEQYFGPGTRLTVT.

The chain employs TRBV19 and TRBJ1-1; the match to TRBD1 covers 8 bases. Trimming removed 5 bases from V and 4 bases from J; junction bases left unmatched: 6. Germline V gene data show CDR1 as LNHDA and CDR2 as SQIVND (reference sequence). This CDR3 has 14 residues. CDR3 coding DNA: TGTGCCAGTAGTCTGGACAGGGTACCCACTGAAGCTTTCTTT. It specifies CASSLDRVPTEAFF.

The chain employs TRBV3-1 (or the pseudogene TRBV3-2) and TRBJ1-5; the D gene is possibly TRBD1 (6 bases). The CDR3 has 14 amino acids. CDR1 LGHDT and CDR2 YNNKEL come from the germline V gene (reference sequence). V dropped 4 bases and J dropped 4 bases, with 11 bases sitting between them. Written as DNA, the CDR3 is TGTGCCAGCAGCCTAGGGGGTTTAAATCAGCCCCAGCATTTT. It codes for CASSLGGLNQPQHF.

The CDR3 DNA reads as TGCGCCAGCAGCTTCCGGACTAGCGGGCAGGGGTCCTACGAGCAGTACTTC. This sequence encodes CASSFRTSGQGSYEQYF. The chain uses TRBV5-1 and TRBJ2-7; 11 nucleotides match TRBD2. With 2 bases clipped from V and 1 base from J, the junction kept 8 bases outside the gene matches. Per the germline V gene, CDR1 is SGHRS and CDR2 is YFSETQ. This CDR3 spans 17 amino acids.

This chain joins TRBV25-1 and TRBJ1-6; weak D call: TRBD1 (5 bases). With 5 bases removed from V and 17 bases from J, the gap between germline ends came to 13 bases. This CDR3 spans 11 amino acids. Germline CDR1 and CDR2: MGHDK and SYGVNS. CDR3 DNA sequence: TGTGCCAGCAGTTCCGGGGGGGTCTTCCACTTT. It translates to CASSSGGVFHF.

The rearrangement links TRBV28 to TRBJ1-5, with 7 bases matching TRBD1. Per the germline V gene, CDR1 is MDHEN and CDR2 is SYDVKM. This CDR3 contains 15 residues. With V trimmed by 5 bases and J by 1 base, 5 bases remained unmatched. The CDR3 spells CASSPDRLSNQPQHF. Written as DNA, the CDR3 is TGTGCCAGCAGTCCGGACAGGTTAAGCAATCAGCCCCAGCATTTT.

V usage is TRBV14 and J usage is TRBJ2-5, with 10 bases matching TRBD2. This CDR3 has 15 residues. After removal of 4 bases from V and 5 bases from J, the junction contained 7 bases not matched to a gene. CDR1 and CDR2 (germline): SGHDN, FVKESK. In nucleotides, the CDR3 is TGTGCCAGCAGCCTGCTAGCGGGGGCTGGTGAGACCCAGTACTTC. It yields the protein CASSLLAGAGETQYF. Looking up the rest from reference TRBV14 and TRBJ2-5 gives the full variable domain: EAGVTQFPSHSVIEKGQTVTLRCDPISGHDNLYWYRRVMGKEIKFLLHFVKESKQDESGMPNNRFLAERTGGTYSTLKVQPAELEDSGVYFCASSLLAGAGETQYFGPGTRLLVL.

The chain uses TRBV5-1 and TRBJ2-3; possibly TRBD1 for D (7 bases). The CDR3 consists of 14 residues. The germline CDR1 and CDR2 sequences are SGHRS and YFSETQ. V was trimmed by 4 bases and J by 5 bases, leaving 14 bases between them. CDR3: CASSPGGFKDTQYF. As DNA, the CDR3 is TGCGCCAGCAGCCCAGGGGGGTTTAAAGATACGCAGTATTTT.

This clone occurred once. The chain uses TRBV6-5 and TRBJ1-2; D is perhaps TRBD1 (5 bases). Germline-derived CDR1 and CDR2 are MNHEY and SVGAGI. V dropped 7 bases and J dropped 2 bases, with 11 bases sitting between them. The CDR3 length is 13 residues. The CDR3 DNA is TGTGCCAGCACCCCCGGGGGGAACTATGGCTACACCTTC. As protein: CASTPGGNYGYTF.

The V and J genes are TRBV5-6 and TRBJ2-1; TRBD1 matches at 9 bases. CDR1 and CDR2 (germline): SGHDT, YYEEEE. V trimming: 4 bases; J trimming: 7 bases; junction bases outside the gene matches: 9. The CDR3 contains 15 residues. This CDR3 is CASSQRGQGLNEQFF. In DNA, the CDR3 is TGTGCCAGCAGCCAACGAGGACAGGGGTTGAATGAGCAGTTCTTC.

V is TRBV7-8 and J is TRBJ1-4; no clear D. The CDR3 has 14 residues. V lost 3 bases and J lost 0, with 5 bases in between. CDR1 and CDR2 (germline): SGHVS, FQNEAQ. In DNA form, the CDR3 reads TGTGCCAGCAGCTTCGTCGCAACTAATGAAAAACTGTTTTTT. Its translation is CASSFVATNEKLFF.

This clone was recorded a few times. This sequence joins TRBV4-1 and TRBJ2-2, with 14 bases lining up with TRBD2. The germline CDR1 and CDR2 sequences are MGHRA and YSYEKL. The CDR3 contains 17 residues. V trimming: 9 bases; J trimming: 1 base; junction bases outside the gene matches: 7. CDR3 in amino acids: CASAGGTSGRNTGELFF. The DNA of the CDR3 is TGCGCCAGTGCAGGAGGGACTAGCGGGAGGAACACCGGGGAGCTGTTTTTT.

J is TRBJ1-3 and V is TRBV4-2; D is perhaps TRBD1 (5 bases). This CDR3 spans 16 amino acids. V lost 4 bases, J lost 0 bases, and 13 bases lay in between. Germline loops: CDR1 LGHNA, CDR2 YNFKEQ. CDR3 nucleotides: TGTGCCAGCAGCCCCCAACAGGTGAGCTCTGGAAACACCATATATTTT. Protein product: CASSPQQVSSGNTIYF.